The source of this T cell receptor (beta chain) is a study of CD8 T cells in ankylosing spondylitis. Study-wide results and caveats: There was reportedly significant enrichment of clones that were disease-linked in matched ankylosing spondylitis synovial fluid.

As concerns this clonotype: Its antigen is not identified.

A single record per CDR3 protein comes from TCRdb applying MiXCR to the 5' RACE reads. The sample shows some 200,000 distinct CDR3 sequences, over 15% of them seen only once. Input material: blood, either unsorted or a sorted T cell fraction (not recorded which). This clonotype was sampled from a male donor aged 5-30 years with ankylosing spondylitis or in good health (not recorded which).

In DNA form, the CDR3 reads TGTGCCATCAGTGCGGGAACCGGGGAGCTGTTTTTT. As protein: CAISAGTGELFF. V usage is TRBV10-3 and J usage is TRBJ2-2; TRBD2 might be the D (5 bases). This CDR3 has 12 amino acids. Deletions cut 4 bases from V and 5 bases from J, with 5 bases between. From germline, CDR1 is ENHRY and CDR2 SYGVKD.